The 18 T cell receptor beta chains in this list originate from one sample, sequenced in a study of blood T cell repertoires in COVID-19. The protocol was immunoSEQ multiplex PCR, while the TCRdb copy is restricted to in-frame clones and leaves out a portion. The sample has approximately 130,000 clones, about 77% seen once. The sequenced sample consisted of peripheral blood. These receptors originate from a human donor in a cohort sampled during active COVID-19.

This chain links TRBV5-5 with TRBJ1-6; TRBD1 is a possible D gene (6 bases). Germline loops: CDR1 SGHKS, CDR2 YYEKEE (reference sequence). The CDR3 spans 19 residues. V was cut by 5 bases and J by 0 bases, with 21 bases left in between. The CDR3 loop reads CASSPGWGRGSSYNSPLHF. For the CDR3, the DNA is TGTGCCAGCAGTCCCGGTTGGGGCAGGGGAAGCTCCTATAATTCACCCCTCCACTTT.

This chain uses TRBV20-1 with TRBJ1-2, with 7 bases aligning to TRBD1. The junction had 6 bases not matched to a gene; V was cut back by 6 bases and J by 2 bases. Germline V gene sequence: CDR1 DFQATT, CDR2 SNEGSKA (reference sequence). CDR3 length equals 13 residues. CDR3 coding DNA: TGCAGTGCGAGTCGGGACAGCAACTATGGCTACACCTTC. Its translation: CSASRDSNYGYTF.

The rearrangement links TRBV18 to TRBJ1-2; perhaps TRBD1 as D (5 bases). V was shortened by 3 bases and J by 8 bases, with 13 bases between the two germline ends. The CDR3 is 13 residues long. The V gene's germline CDR1 is KGHSH and CDR2 LQKENI. The CDR3 DNA reads as TGTGCCAGCTCACCCGGGACCGGGGGGGGCTACACCTTC. This encodes CASSPGTGGGYTF.

The genes are TRBV15 and TRBJ2-7, with 8 positions matching TRBD2. V dropped 4 bases and J dropped 4; count of bases not matched to a gene: 12. The germline CDR1 and CDR2 sequences are LNHNV and YYDKDF (reference sequence). CDR3 length: 16 amino acids. The CDR3 loop reads CATSNSGTSFVYEQYF. DNA of the CDR3: TGTGCCACCAGCAATAGCGGGACATCCTTTGTGTACGAGCAGTACTTC. Combining the CDR3 with reference TRBV15 and TRBJ2-7 gives the whole variable domain DAMVIQNPRYQVTQFGKPVTLSCSQTLNHNVMYWYQQKSSQAPKLLFHYYDKDFNNEADTPDNFQSRRPNTSFCFLDIRSPGLGDTAMYLCATSNSGTSFVYEQYFGPGTRLTVT.

V is TRBV5-1 and J is TRBJ2-3, with a tentative D call TRBD1 (7 bases). Germline lookup yields CDR1 SGHRS and CDR2 YFSETQ. The CDR3 totals 15 residues. V was trimmed by 1 base and J by 6 bases, leaving 15 bases between them. The CDR3 region is CASSLRQGGSDTQYF. CDR3 DNA: TGCGCCAGCAGCTTGCGCCAGGGGGGATCGGATACGCAGTATTTT.

DNA for the CDR3: TGTGCCAGCAGCTTTATCGCCCTCGCGGGAGAGACCCAGTACTTC. Protein product: CASSFIALAGETQYF. J is TRBJ2-5 and V is TRBV5-6, with D possibly being TRBD2 (5 bases). Germline loops: CDR1 SGHDT, CDR2 YYEEEE. The ends were cut back, 2 bases at V and 4 bases at J, with 15 bases in the middle. The CDR3 length is 15 residues.

A note on this clone: The junction does not match germline at one end; this may be a read error. The chain carries TRBV7-8 and TRBJ2-1; 10 nucleotides match TRBD1. The CDR3 length is 15 residues. Germline V gene sequence: CDR1 SGHVS, CDR2 FQNEAQ. The CDR3 reads CASRLDRGLTDEQFF. The CDR3 region has the DNA TGTGCCAGCAGATTAGACAGGGGGCTTACCGATGAGCAGTTCTTC.

The sample holds a few counts of this clone. This rearrangement joins TRBV5-6 to TRBJ1-1; D gene uncertain. In germline, CDR1 is SGHDT, CDR2 YYEEEE. This CDR3 contains 15 residues. V was pared by 4 bases and J by 0 bases, with 13 bases between. The CDR3 here is CASSPNLAVNTEAFF. DNA of the CDR3: TGTGCCAGCAGCCCTAACTTAGCGGTGAACACTGAAGCTTTCTTT. Full variable domain (outside the CDR3, taken from reference TRBV5-6 and TRBJ1-1): DAGVTQSPTHLIKTRGQQVTLRCSPKSGHDTVSWYQQALGQGPQFIFQYYEEEERQRGNFPDRFSGHQFPNYSSELNVNALLLGDSALYLCASSPNLAVNTEAFFGQGTRLTVV.

J is TRBJ2-1 and V is TRBV27; D is perhaps TRBD1 (6 bases). With 2 bases removed from V and 6 bases from J, the gap between germline ends came to 8 bases. CDR1 and CDR2 (germline): MNHEY, SMNVEV (reference sequence). The CDR3 consists of 13 residues. Here the CDR3 reads CASSLTTGNEQFF. The CDR3 DNA follows: TGTGCCAGCAGTTTAACGACAGGCAATGAGCAGTTCTTC.

This chain's CDR3 is CASSSPTGAYGYTF. The CDR3 DNA is TGTGCCAGCAGCTCGCCAACAGGGGCATATGGCTACACCTTC. This rearrangement joins TRBV7-2 to TRBJ1-2; TRBD1 agrees at 7 bases. The germline gives CDR1 SGHTA, CDR2 FQGNSA. The CDR3 sequence is 14 residues long. Trimming removed 4 bases from V and 5 bases from J; junction bases left unmatched: 7.

This clone was counted a single time. The J gene is TRBJ1-1, the V gene TRBV5-1; TRBD1 agrees at 9 bases. CDR3 length equals 14 residues. Germline V lookup: CDR1 SGHRS, CDR2 YFSETQ. V gave up 4 bases and J gave up 1 base; unmatched junction bases: 2. CDR3 amino acids: CASSTGQGNTEAFF. For the CDR3, the DNA is TGCGCCAGCAGCACGGGACAGGGGAACACTGAAGCTTTCTTT.

The V and J genes are TRBV20-1 and TRBJ2-1; D uncertain. V lost 5 bases and J 5 bases, leaving 4 bases between the germline ends. The CDR3 extends over 10 amino acids. Per germline, CDR1 DFQATT and CDR2 SNEGSKA (reference sequence). Written as DNA, the CDR3 is TGCAGTGCTCATGACAATGAGCAGTTCTTC. It codes for CSAHDNEQFF.

This clone was recorded once. The chain links TRBV7-8 to TRBJ2-7; 9 nucleotides align to TRBD2. Germline CDR1 is SGHVS and CDR2 is FQNEAQ. This CDR3 region has 14 residues. The V and J ends lost 5 bases and 4 bases, in that order; junction bases with no gene match: 6. The CDR3, as DNA: TGTGCCAGCAGCCCGTTAGCGGGGGAATACGAGCAGTACTTC. Protein: CASSPLAGEYEQYF.

This clone was found once. The chain uses TRBV27 and TRBJ1-2; 7 bases agree with TRBD1. The V gene's germline CDR1 is MNHEY and CDR2 SMNVEV (reference sequence). V shed 4 bases and J 2 bases; nucleotides not matched to a gene: 16. The length of the CDR3 is 18 residues. The CDR3 sequence: CASSSLLRDSKINYGYTF. The CDR3 region has the DNA TGTGCCAGCAGTTCTTTACTCCGGGACAGTAAGATCAACTATGGCTACACCTTC.

V and J are TRBV28 and TRBJ2-1; D gene unclear. CDR1 is MDHEN, CDR2 SYDVKM, per germline. Trimming removed 5 bases from V and 6 bases from J, with 17 bases in between. CDR3 size: 15 residues. The CDR3 loop reads CASSGGPASLNEQFF. The CDR3 nucleotides read TGTGCCAGCAGTGGCGGCCCAGCGAGTCTCAATGAGCAGTTCTTC. Combining the CDR3 with reference TRBV28 and TRBJ2-1 gives the whole variable domain DVKVTQSSRYLVKRTGEKVFLECVQDMDHENMFWYRQDPGLGLRLIYFSYDVKMKEKGDIPEGYSVSREKKERFSLILESASTNQTSMYLCASSGGPASLNEQFFGPGTRLTVL.

The chain is built from TRBV4-3 and TRBJ1-6, with D unclear. The CDR3 consists of 17 residues. Trimming cost V 1 base and J 8 bases, with 18 bases left between them. Germline V gene sequence: CDR1 LGHNA, CDR2 YSLEER. CDR3 nucleotide sequence: TGCGCCAGCAGCCAAGTTCCCCAGACCAGGAGGGATTCACCCCTCCACTTT. The encoded protein is CASSQVPQTRRDSPLHF.

This clone was detected a few times. This sample includes further DNA sequences coding for the same CDR3. The genes are TRBV5-1 and TRBJ2-3; the match to TRBD2 covers 7 bases. CDR1 and CDR2 from the germline V gene are SGHRS and YFSETQ. The CDR3 spans 14 residues. The trim removed 5 bases at V and 1 base at J, leaving 4 bases unmatched. CDR3 in amino acids: CASRGLAGTDTQYF. The CDR3 DNA is TGCGCCAGCAGAGGGCTAGCGGGCACAGATACGCAGTATTTT.

The chain carries TRBV18 and TRBJ2-7; a weak D match, TRBD1 (6 bases). Trimming left V 4 bases short and J 4 bases short, with 11 bases between. Per the germline V gene, CDR1 is KGHSH and CDR2 is LQKENI. This CDR3 region has 13 residues. CDR3 DNA: TGTGCCAGCTCACAGAACAGGGATTACGAGCAGTACTTC. Residues: CASSQNRDYEQYF.